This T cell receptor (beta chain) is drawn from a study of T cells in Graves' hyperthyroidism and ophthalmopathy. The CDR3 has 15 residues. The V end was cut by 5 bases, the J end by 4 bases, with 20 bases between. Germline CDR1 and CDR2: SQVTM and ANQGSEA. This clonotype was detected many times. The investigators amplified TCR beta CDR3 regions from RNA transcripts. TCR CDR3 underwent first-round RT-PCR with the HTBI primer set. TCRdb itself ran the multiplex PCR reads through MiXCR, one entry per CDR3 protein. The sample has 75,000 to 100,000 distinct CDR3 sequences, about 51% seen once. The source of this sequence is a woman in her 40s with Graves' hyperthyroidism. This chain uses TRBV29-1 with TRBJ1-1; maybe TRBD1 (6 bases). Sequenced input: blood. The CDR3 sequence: CSVWGYRGKATEAFF. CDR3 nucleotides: TGCAGCGTTTGGGGGTATAGGGGGAAGGCCACTGAAGCTTTCTTT.